The 26 T cell receptor beta chains below come from one sample, sequenced in a study of blood T cell repertoires in COVID-19. Some clones are missing from TCRdb's copy, which holds only in-frame ones; the method was immunoSEQ multiplex PCR. The sample includes under 200,000 clones, more than 70% of them seen just once. The source material was PBMCs or T cells enriched from blood (not recorded which). The receptors shown here come from a woman younger than 30 who had recovered from COVID-19.

The CDR3 region has the DNA TGTGCCAGCAGTTTAATCCACGAGGGTCACACCTTC. This codes for CASSLIHEGHTF. The chain combines TRBV28 with TRBJ1-2; D unresolved. Germline V gene data show CDR1 as MDHEN and CDR2 as SYDVKM. The CDR3 consists of 12 residues. Trimming took off 2 bases at V and 12 bases at J, with 13 bases between the two ends.

The rearrangement uses TRBV10-1 and TRBJ1-2; the match to TRBD1 covers 8 bases. The CDR3 length is 16 residues. V was clipped by 0 bases and J by 7 bases; unmatched bases: 10. Germline CDR1 is WNHNN and CDR2 is SYGVQD (reference sequence). The CDR3 is CASSESKPDREGGYTF. CDR3 bases: TGCGCCAGCAGTGAGTCAAAACCGGACAGGGAGGGTGGCTACACCTTC.

The chain couples TRBV6-6 to TRBJ2-2; 7 positions match TRBD1. Germline V gene data show CDR1 as MNHNY and CDR2 as SVGAGI (reference sequence). Losses at the gene ends were 6 bases for V and 5 bases for J; bases not matched to a gene: 9. The CDR3 runs to 15 residues. The CDR3 DNA sequence: TGTGCCAGCAGAGCCAGGGGGTGGGGGACCGGGGAGCTGTTTTTT. Translation: CASRARGWGTGELFF.

This clone was seen only once. The chain combines TRBV6-5 with TRBJ1-6; D is ambiguous. V lost 6 bases and J 7 bases, leaving 16 bases between the germline ends. The CDR3 is 15 amino acids. The germline CDR1 and CDR2 sequences are MNHEY and SVGAGI. The CDR3 sequence is CASRLGLSGNSPLHF. Here the CDR3 DNA reads TGTGCCAGCAGGCTCGGCCTCTCCGGGAATTCACCCCTCCACTTT.

This rearrangement joins TRBV6-6 to TRBJ1-2; D is possibly TRBD1 (6 bases). The CDR3 has 13 residues. Trimming stripped 6 bases from V and 8 bases from J, with 16 bases between. The germline V gene encodes CDR1 MNHNY and CDR2 SVGAGI (reference sequence). The CDR3 spells CASSPTGTMGYTF. Written as DNA, the CDR3 is TGTGCCAGCAGCCCTACAGGGACCATGGGCTACACCTTC.

The chain employs TRBV14 and TRBJ1-1, with D hard to call. The CDR3 is 16 residues long. Between the trimmed V and J ends, which lost 4 bases and 0 bases, there was a span of 15 bases. The germline V gene encodes CDR1 SGHDN and CDR2 FVKESK. The chain's CDR3 is CASSPSYLTVNTEAFF. CDR3 in DNA: TGTGCCAGCAGCCCCAGCTACCTTACAGTGAACACTGAAGCTTTCTTT.

The chain recombines TRBV7-9 with TRBJ1-4; weak D call: TRBD1 (6 bases). Germline CDR1 and CDR2: SEHNR and FQNEAQ (reference sequence). Trimming pared 5 bases from V and 10 bases from J, leaving 17 bases between. CDR3 length equals 14 residues. This chain's CDR3 is CASSLGAGAGKLFF. The CDR3 nucleotides read TGTGCCAGCAGCCTAGGGGCAGGGGCGGGAAAACTGTTTTTT.

V is TRBV7-9 and J is TRBJ1-5, with TRBD1 matching 7 bases. This CDR3 comprises 15 residues. Per the germline V gene, CDR1 is SEHNR and CDR2 is FQNEAQ (reference sequence). Losses at the gene ends were 1 base for V and 0 bases for J; bases not matched to a gene: 0. This CDR3 reads CASSLGTGSNQPQHF. The CDR3 DNA is TGTGCCAGCAGCTTAGGGACAGGTAGCAATCAGCCCCAGCATTTT.

The chain has TRBV5-1 and TRBJ2-2; 10 nucleotides line up with TRBD1. The length of the CDR3 is 16 residues. The germline V gene encodes CDR1 SGHRS and CDR2 YFSETQ. J was trimmed by 5 bases and V by 0 bases; bases with no gene match: 4. The CDR3 loop is CASSLVAGQGTGELFF. The CDR3 coding sequence is TGCGCCAGCAGCTTGGTGGCGGGACAGGGGACCGGGGAGCTGTTTTTT.

The V call is TRBV9, the J call TRBJ1-2, with 7 nucleotides matching TRBD1. The length of the CDR3 is 14 residues. The V and J ends lost 4 bases and 6 bases, in that order; junction bases with no gene match: 9. CDR1 and CDR2 (germline): SGDLS, YYNGEE. DNA of the CDR3: TGTGCCAGCAGCTACTCAGGACAGGCGAATGGCTACACCTTC. Translating gives CASSYSGQANGYTF.

This chain joins TRBV9 and TRBJ2-2; TRBD2 matches 10 bases. Germline loops: CDR1 SGDLS, CDR2 YYNGEE. This CDR3 has 16 amino acids. The V segment lost 6 bases and the J segment 3 bases; nucleotides outside the gene matches: 8. Here the CDR3 DNA reads TGTGCCAGCACCGGTTCTAGCGGGGGTTACACCGGGGAGCTGTTTTTT. This encodes CASTGSSGGYTGELFF.

V is TRBV5-1 and J is TRBJ2-7, with 9 bases fitting TRBD1. Losses at the gene ends were 4 bases for V and 3 bases for J; bases not matched to a gene: 11. CDR1 is SGHRS, CDR2 YFSETQ, per germline. CDR3 size: 16 residues. CDR3 sequence: CASSPAPPGQGYEQYF. CDR3 bases: TGCGCCAGCAGCCCAGCCCCACCGGGACAGGGCTACGAGCAGTACTTC.

The CDR3 DNA follows: TGTGCCAGTAAGAGGGACAGCGGTAATCAGCCCCAGCATTTT. The encoded protein is CASKRDSGNQPQHF. The J gene is TRBJ1-5, the V gene TRBV19; 7 bases are shared with TRBD1. J lost 4 bases, V lost 7 bases, and 7 bases had no gene match. This CDR3 is 14 amino acids long. CDR1 LNHDA and CDR2 SQIVND come from the germline V gene (reference sequence).

CDR3 in DNA: TGTGCCAGCAGCTTAGCTTTTGAACAGGGGGCTTTTGGCTACACCTTC. Encoded protein: CASSLAFEQGAFGYTF. The rearrangement joins TRBV11-2 to TRBJ1-2, with TRBD1 matching over 9 bases. CDR1 and CDR2 (germline): SGHAT, FQNNGV. V was clipped by 1 base and J by 7 bases; unmatched bases: 10. The CDR3 runs 16 residues.

This chain links TRBV29-1 with TRBJ2-7; TRBD2 matches at 7 bases. From germline, CDR1 is SQVTM and CDR2 ANQGSEA. The junction had 9 bases not matched to a gene; V was cut back by 1 base and J by 3 bases. The CDR3 spans 15 residues. CDR3: CSVEGGGRAHYEQYF. The DNA for the CDR3 is TGCAGCGTTGAAGGGGGGGGACGGGCCCACTACGAGCAGTACTTC.

This clone was counted a few times. This chain links TRBV15 with TRBJ1-3; tentative D call: TRBD1 (5 bases). The germline V gene encodes CDR1 LNHNV and CDR2 YYDKDF (reference sequence). The CDR3 has 13 residues. Trimming removed 8 bases at V and 1 base at J, with 9 bases between. CDR3 nucleotides: TGTGCCACCCGTAAGGGGTCTGGAAACACCATATATTTT. Residues: CATRKGSGNTIYF.

CDR3: CASSPQPAGNEQFF. In DNA form, the CDR3 reads TGTGCCAGTAGTCCCCAACCAGCGGGCAATGAGCAGTTCTTC. J is TRBJ2-1 and V is TRBV19, with D perhaps matching TRBD2 (6 bases). The CDR3 has 14 residues. The germline V and J ends were trimmed by 5 bases and 6 bases, with 14 bases remaining between them. Germline-derived CDR1 and CDR2 are LNHDA and SQIVND (reference sequence).

The chain is built from TRBV5-6 and TRBJ2-7; no firm D call. Trimming removed 0 bases at V and 6 bases at J, with 4 bases between. The germline V gene has CDR1 SGHDT and CDR2 YYEEEE. The CDR3 covers 11 residues. Here the CDR3 DNA reads TGTGCCAGCAGCTTGGATCTCGAGCAGTACTTC. Residues: CASSLDLEQYF. Full variable domain (remainder filled in from reference TRBV5-6 and TRBJ2-7): DAGVTQSPTHLIKTRGQQVTLRCSPKSGHDTVSWYQQALGQGPQFIFQYYEEEERQRGNFPDRFSGHQFPNYSSELNVNALLLGDSALYLCASSLDLEQYFGPGTRLTVT.

The chain combines TRBV18 with TRBJ1-2; no clear D gene. Germline V CDR1 and CDR2: KGHSH, LQKENI. V lost 0 bases to trimming and J lost 4 bases, with 12 bases between them. The CDR3 extends over 15 amino acids. CDR3 region: CASSPPVGRIYGYTF. For the CDR3, the DNA is TGTGCCAGCTCACCACCGGTAGGGAGGATCTATGGCTACACCTTC. Drawing the rest from reference TRBV18 and TRBJ1-2, the complete variable domain is NAGVMQNPRHLVRRRGQEARLRCSPMKGHSHVYWYRQLPEEGLKFMVYLQKENIIDESGMPKERFSAEFPKEGPSILRIQQVVRGDSAAYFCASSPPVGRIYGYTFGSGTRLTVV.

The gene calls are TRBV4-2 and TRBJ1-2, with a tentative D call TRBD1 (5 bases). This CDR3 has 13 amino acids. Per the germline V gene, CDR1 is LGHNA and CDR2 is YNFKEQ. Trimming cost V 1 base and J 8 bases, with 11 bases left between them. The CDR3 nucleotides read TGTGCCAGCAGCCAAGCGGGGGGACGAGGCTACACCTTC. As protein: CASSQAGGRGYTF.

This chain joins TRBV15 and TRBJ1-2, with 8 bases matching TRBD1. This CDR3 region has 14 residues. Germline V CDR1 and CDR2: LNHNV, YYDKDF (reference sequence). V lost 5 bases, J lost 4 bases, and 6 bases stayed unmatched. CDR3 DNA: TGTGCCACCAGCGGACAGGGTCTTTCCTATGGCTACACCTTC. Translated: CATSGQGLSYGYTF.

The V call is TRBV24-1, the J call TRBJ1-2; perhaps TRBD1 as D (5 bases). The CDR3 is made up of 13 amino acids. Germline loops: CDR1 KGHDR, CDR2 SFDVKD. V lost 4 bases to trimming and J lost 1 base, with 6 bases between them. The CDR3 DNA reads as TGTGCCACCAGTGAAAGGGGTAACTATGGCTACACCTTC. It yields the protein CATSERGNYGYTF.

The genes are TRBV12-5 and TRBJ2-7, with a tentative D call TRBD1 (5 bases). This CDR3 contains 13 residues. Trimming cost V 6 bases and J 2 bases, with 11 bases left between them. Per the germline V gene, CDR1 is LGHNT and CDR2 is FRNRAP. DNA of the CDR3: TGTGCTAGTGGCGACAGTCTTACCTACGAGCAGTACTTC. Its translation is CASGDSLTYEQYF.

This sequence joins TRBV7-2 and TRBJ2-3, with D possibly matching TRBD1 (6 bases). The length of the CDR3 is 15 residues. Germline lookup yields CDR1 SGHTA and CDR2 FQGNSA. V lost 3 bases, J lost 8 bases, and 18 bases lay in between. CDR3 nucleotide sequence: TGTGCCAGCAGCTTTGGGGGCCTGGAACGGGGTACGCAGTATTTT. Translating it yields CASSFGGLERGTQYF.

The rearrangement uses TRBV7-6 and TRBJ2-1; tentative D call: TRBD2 (7 bases). Between the trimmed V and J ends, which lost 6 bases and 3 bases, there was a span of 18 bases. From germline, CDR1 is SGHVS and CDR2 FNYEAQ. This CDR3 spans 16 amino acids. Here the CDR3 DNA reads TGTGCCAGCAGTACAGGGAAGGGGGGGAGCTACAATGAGCAGTTCTTC. This gives the protein CASSTGKGGSYNEQFF.

CDR3: CASSLAGSGGYTF. The CDR3 nucleotides are TGCGCCAGCAGCTTGGCAGGGTCCGGCGGCTACACCTTC. This chain joins TRBV5-1 and TRBJ1-2; maybe TRBD1 (5 bases). Germline V CDR1 and CDR2: SGHRS, YFSETQ. The V and J ends lost 0 bases and 8 bases respectively, with 11 bases between them. This CDR3 is 13 amino acids long.